These 6 T cell receptor beta chains originate from one sample sequenced in a study of blood T cell repertoires in COVID-19. TCRdb keeps only in-frame clones here, not all; method: immunoSEQ multiplex PCR. This table holds 55,000 to 65,000 clones, 75% to 95% found once. The source material was peripheral blood. These receptors all come from a man aged 60-69 years with acute or convalescent COVID-19.

This chain connects TRBV28 to TRBJ1-2; maybe TRBD1 (6 bases). This CDR3 region has 13 residues. V was shortened by 5 bases and J by 6 bases, with 13 bases between the two germline ends. The germline V gene has CDR1 MDHEN and CDR2 SYDVKM. The CDR3 protein is CASSPPRTDGYTF. In DNA, the CDR3 is TGTGCCAGCAGTCCCCCCAGGACAGATGGCTACACCTTC.

The CDR3 sequence is CASSALQASAEQYF. CDR3 nucleotide sequence: TGTGCCAGTAGTGCCTTACAGGCATCGGCCGAGCAGTACTTC. This chain connects TRBV19 to TRBJ2-7; maybe TRBD1 (5 bases). This CDR3 has 14 residues. Trimming took off 5 bases at V and 6 bases at J, with 17 bases between the two ends. CDR1 and CDR2 (germline): LNHDA, SQIVND (reference sequence).

The chain recombines TRBV9 with TRBJ1-1; a weak D match, TRBD1 (5 bases). Germline V gene sequence: CDR1 SGDLS, CDR2 YYNGEE. Trimming removed 0 bases at V and 3 bases at J, with 18 bases between. CDR3 length: 17 amino acids. The CDR3 nucleotides are TGTGCCAGCAGCGTAGACCCAATGGGGCTGGGTGACACTGAAGCTTTCTTT. Protein product: CASSVDPMGLGDTEAFF.

The chain recombines TRBV5-1 with TRBJ1-1, with no clear D. The ends were cut back, 1 base at V and 4 bases at J, with 17 bases in the middle. This CDR3 comprises 16 residues. Per the germline V gene, CDR1 is SGHRS and CDR2 is YFSETQ. The CDR3: CASSLRQVEGFTEAFF. In DNA form, the CDR3 reads TGCGCCAGCAGCTTGAGGCAGGTGGAAGGATTCACTGAAGCTTTCTTT.

The V call is TRBV5-5, the J call TRBJ2-5; 7 nucleotides align to TRBD1. The CDR3 length is 14 residues. Per the germline V gene, CDR1 is SGHKS and CDR2 is YYEKEE (reference sequence). The J segment lost 9 bases and the V segment lost 0 bases, leaving 8 bases of the junction unmatched. CDR3 DNA sequence: TGTGCCAGCAGCTTGGTGGGGGACAGCAGCCCCCAGTACTTC. It specifies CASSLVGDSSPQYF.

V gene TRBV19 combines with J gene TRBJ1-2, with 10 bases matching TRBD1. The CDR3 spans 13 residues. Germline assignment: CDR1 LNHDA and CDR2 SQIVND (reference sequence). Unmatched junction bases numbered 7, after V lost 7 bases and J lost 8 bases. The CDR3 loop is CASTRDRGFGYTF. Written as DNA, the CDR3 is TGTGCCAGTACCCGGGACAGGGGCTTCGGCTACACCTTC.